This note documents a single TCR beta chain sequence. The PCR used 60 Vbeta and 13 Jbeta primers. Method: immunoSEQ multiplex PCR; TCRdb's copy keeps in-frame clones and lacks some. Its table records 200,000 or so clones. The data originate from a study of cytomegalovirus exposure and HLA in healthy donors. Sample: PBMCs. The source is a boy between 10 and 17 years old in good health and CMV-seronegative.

The CDR3 loop reads CAWETGHEAFF. DNA for the CDR3: TGTGCCTGGGAAACGGGTCATGAAGCTTTCTTT. This chain connects TRBV30 to TRBJ1-1; no clear D. CDR3 length: 11 residues. The V gene lost 5 bases and the J gene lost 7 bases, with 11 bases spanning the gap. Germline V gene data show CDR1 as GTSNPN and CDR2 as SVGIG (reference sequence).